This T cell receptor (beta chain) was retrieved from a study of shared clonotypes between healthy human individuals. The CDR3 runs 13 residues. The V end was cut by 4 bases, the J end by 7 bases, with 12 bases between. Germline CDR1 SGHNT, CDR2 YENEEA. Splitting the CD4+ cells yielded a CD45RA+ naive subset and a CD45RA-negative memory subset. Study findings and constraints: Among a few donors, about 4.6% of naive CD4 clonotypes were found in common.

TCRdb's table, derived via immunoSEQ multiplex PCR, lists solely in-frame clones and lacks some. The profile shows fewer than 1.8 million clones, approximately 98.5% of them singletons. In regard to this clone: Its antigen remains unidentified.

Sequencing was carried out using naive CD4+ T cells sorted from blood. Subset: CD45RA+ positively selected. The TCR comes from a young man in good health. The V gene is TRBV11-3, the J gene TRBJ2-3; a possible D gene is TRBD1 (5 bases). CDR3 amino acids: CASSSRELHTQYF. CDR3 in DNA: TGTGCCAGCAGCTCCAGGGAACTCCATACGCAGTATTTT.